This paragraph reports one T cell receptor (beta chain). This sample is drawn from a study of T cells in Graves' hyperthyroidism and ophthalmopathy. This CDR3 comprises 18 residues. Germline CDR1 is SEHNR and CDR2 is FQNEAQ (reference sequence). V lost 6 bases, J lost 0 bases, and 13 bases stayed unmatched. RNA transcripts yielded amplified TCR beta CDR3 regions. HTBI primers were used for first-round RT-PCR of the TCR CDR3. MiXCR was run by TCRdb on the multiplex PCR reads, yielding one entry per CDR3 protein. Here the sample spans about 98,000 distinct CDR3 sequences, approximately 40% being singletons. Patients were aged 18 to 65, had disease duration under 2 months, and had newly diagnosed hyperthyroidism.

The sequenced material came from peripheral blood or thyroid tissue (not recorded which). This sequence was found in a woman in her thirties with Graves' hyperthyroidism. The chain is built from TRBV7-9 and TRBJ2-2; 7 bases line up with TRBD1. DNA for the CDR3: TGTGCCAGCAGTTTAACCCCCCCGGGACAGACGAACACCGGGGAGCTGTTTTTT. Protein product: CASSLTPPGQTNTGELFF.